This is a list of T cell receptor beta chains from one sample in a study of T-cell reconstitution after alpha-beta-depleted transplantation in children. Using its own MiXCR run on the PCR reads, TCRdb lists one record per CDR3 protein. Seen here are about a million distinct CDR3 sequences, roughly 29% observed once, and the top ten hold under 30%. The specimen comprised PBMCs, mostly from graft donor cells, sampled 360 days after TCRalphabeta/CD19-depleted stem cell transplant. Receptors originate from a boy under two years old who had a stem cell transplant for SCID, so the T cells may come from the graft donor. Both conserved end residues are part of each CDR3. Each record gives: D gene, J gene, clone size, V gene, CDR3 protein, CDR3 DNA. D genes are given only for firm matches. The size field is filled for only some rows; it gives once, few, many or a size class.

D gene: .; J gene: TRBJ2-3; clone size: few; V gene: TRBV6-2/TRBV6-3; CDR3 protein: CASSYGFGSDTQYF; CDR3 DNA: TGTGCCAGCAGTTACGGGTTCGGGTCAGATACGCAGTATTTT
D gene: TRBD1; J gene: TRBJ2-3; clone size: .; V gene: TRBV11-3; CDR3 protein: CASSLRQGLTDTQYF; CDR3 DNA: TGTGCCAGCAGCTTACGACAGGGCCTCACAGATACGCAGTATTTT
D gene: .; J gene: TRBJ2-7; clone size: many; V gene: TRBV6-5; CDR3 protein: CASSYSKTGYEQYF; CDR3 DNA: TGTGCCAGCAGTTACTCGAAGACAGGCTACGAGCAGTACTTC
D gene: TRBD2; J gene: TRBJ2-3; clone size: few; V gene: TRBV15; CDR3 protein: CATSRDTDGGAGTDTQYF; CDR3 DNA: TGTGCCACCAGCAGAGATACTGACGGGGGGGCGGGAACAGATACGCAGTATTTT
D gene: .; J gene: TRBJ2-3; clone size: .; V gene: TRBV20-1; CDR3 protein: CSASRGITDTQYF; CDR3 DNA: TGCAGTGCTAGTAGGGGGATCACAGATACGCAGTATTTT
D gene: .; J gene: TRBJ2-3; clone size: few; V gene: TRBV4-1; CDR3 protein: CASSQDLTSYWTDTQYF; CDR3 DNA: TGCGCCAGCAGCCAAGATCTTACTAGCTATTGGACAGATACGCAGTATTTT
D gene: TRBD2; J gene: TRBJ2-5; clone size: .; V gene: TRBV5-1; CDR3 protein: CASSQPGGRGETQYF; CDR3 DNA: TGCGCCAGCAGCCAACCTGGCGGGAGAGGGGAGACCCAGTACTTC
D gene: .; J gene: TRBJ2-2; clone size: few; V gene: TRBV7-3; CDR3 protein: CASSPGTFTGELFF; CDR3 DNA: TGTGCCAGCAGCCCCGGGACATTCACCGGGGAGCTGTTTTTT
D gene: TRBD1; J gene: TRBJ1-2; clone size: .; V gene: TRBV29-1; CDR3 protein: CSVTPGQGVYGYTF; CDR3 DNA: TGCAGCGTTACCCCGGGACAGGGGGTCTATGGCTACACCTTC
D gene: TRBD2; J gene: TRBJ2-7; clone size: .; V gene: TRBV28; CDR3 protein: CASSSPHPGLAGGPYEQYF; CDR3 DNA: TGTGCCAGCAGTTCACCCCACCCCGGACTAGCGGGGGGCCCGTACGAGCAGTACTTC
D gene: TRBD1; J gene: TRBJ2-4; clone size: .; V gene: TRBV9; CDR3 protein: CASSRTTGTGTMENIQYF; CDR3 DNA: TGTGCCAGCAGCAGAACGACCGGGACAGGGACGATGGAAAACATTCAGTACTTC
D gene: .; J gene: TRBJ1-1; clone size: few; V gene: TRBV5-1; CDR3 protein: CASSPHTGMNTEAFF; CDR3 DNA: TGCGCCAGCAGCCCCCACACAGGGATGAACACTGAAGCTTTCTTT
D gene: .; J gene: TRBJ1-1; clone size: few; V gene: TRBV4-1; CDR3 protein: CASSLLPRVNTEAFF; CDR3 DNA: TGCGCCAGCAGTCTCCTGCCCCGGGTGAACACTGAAGCTTTCTTT
D gene: .; J gene: TRBJ2-5; clone size: few; V gene: TRBV7-8; CDR3 protein: CASSLATGLTQYF; CDR3 DNA: TGTGCCAGCAGCTTAGCGACGGGATTGACCCAGTACTTC
D gene: TRBD2; J gene: TRBJ2-1; clone size: .; V gene: TRBV3-1; CDR3 protein: CASSGLAGPYNEQFF; CDR3 DNA: TGTGCCAGCTCCGGCTTAGCGGGGCCTTACAATGAGCAGTTCTTC
D gene: .; J gene: TRBJ2-1; clone size: .; V gene: TRBV28; CDR3 protein: CASSPRVGGHEQFF; CDR3 DNA: TGTGCCAGCAGTCCTAGGGTGGGTGGGCATGAGCAGTTCTTC
D gene: .; J gene: TRBJ2-7; clone size: few; V gene: TRBV9; CDR3 protein: CASSVARDHEQYF; CDR3 DNA: TGTGCCAGCAGCGTCGCCCGAGATCACGAGCAGTACTTC
D gene: TRBD2; J gene: TRBJ2-1; clone size: .; V gene: TRBV6-5; CDR3 protein: CASSYSMVVAGGLNEQFF; CDR3 DNA: TGTGCCAGCAGTTACTCGATGGTTGTGGCGGGGGGGCTCAATGAGCAGTTCTTC
D gene: .; J gene: TRBJ1-5; clone size: few; V gene: TRBV20-1; CDR3 protein: CSARADGNQPQHF; CDR3 DNA: TGCAGTGCTAGAGCGGATGGCAATCAGCCCCAGCATTTT
D gene: .; J gene: TRBJ2-3; clone size: few; V gene: TRBV12-5; CDR3 protein: CASGPQGTDTQYF; CDR3 DNA: TGTGCTAGTGGGCCCCAGGGCACAGATACGCAGTATTTT
D gene: .; J gene: TRBJ1-1; clone size: .; V gene: TRBV21-1; CDR3 protein: CASSKWARGGTEAFF; CDR3 DNA: TGTGCCAGCAGCAAATGGGCCAGGGGCGGCACTGAAGCTTTCTTT
D gene: .; J gene: TRBJ2-3; clone size: many; V gene: TRBV3-1; CDR3 protein: CASSSHRGATDTQYF; CDR3 DNA: TGTGCCAGCAGCAGCCATAGGGGGGCCACAGATACGCAGTATTTT
D gene: .; J gene: TRBJ1-5; clone size: few; V gene: TRBV7-8; CDR3 protein: CASSPSGHSGVSNQPQHF; CDR3 DNA: TGTGCCAGCAGCCCCTCGGGACATTCGGGAGTCAGCAATCAGCCCCAGCATTTT
D gene: .; J gene: TRBJ2-5; clone size: .; V gene: TRBV25-1; CDR3 protein: CASSLNGAGVRETQYF; CDR3 DNA: TGTGCCAGCAGTCTAAATGGTGCAGGGGTGCGAGAGACCCAGTACTTC
D gene: TRBD1; J gene: TRBJ1-2; clone size: few; V gene: TRBV3-1; CDR3 protein: CASSQGLQGNGYTF; CDR3 DNA: TGTGCCAGCAGCCAAGGTCTACAGGGGAACGGCTACACCTTC
D gene: .; J gene: TRBJ2-5; clone size: .; V gene: TRBV29-1; CDR3 protein: CSVDYQGRREETQYF; CDR3 DNA: TGCAGCGTTGATTATCAGGGGAGGAGGGAGGAGACCCAGTACTTC
D gene: .; J gene: TRBJ1-1; clone size: .; V gene: TRBV3-1; CDR3 protein: CASSLTRAGTGTEAFF; CDR3 DNA: TGTGCCAGCAGCCTCACTAGGGCAGGGACGGGCACTGAAGCTTTCTTT
D gene: .; J gene: TRBJ2-5; clone size: .; V gene: TRBV5-1; CDR3 protein: CASSPGPRGAETQYF; CDR3 DNA: TGCGCCAGCAGCCCTGGTCCAAGAGGAGCCGAGACCCAGTACTTC
D gene: TRBD2; J gene: TRBJ2-7; clone size: few; V gene: TRBV28; CDR3 protein: CASRKLTTSGAEQYF; CDR3 DNA: TGTGCCAGCAGAAAGCTGACGACTAGCGGGGCCGAGCAGTACTTC
D gene: .; J gene: TRBJ2-7; clone size: .; V gene: TRBV7-8; CDR3 protein: CASSLAQGPEQYF; CDR3 DNA: TGTGCCAGCAGCTTGGCCCAGGGCCCCGAGCAGTACTTC
D gene: .; J gene: TRBJ2-3; clone size: .; V gene: TRBV18; CDR3 protein: CASSTPGAYTDTQYF; CDR3 DNA: TGTGCCAGCTCTACCCCGGGCGCGTACACAGATACGCAGTATTTT
D gene: .; J gene: TRBJ1-5; clone size: many; V gene: TRBV12-3/TRBV12-4; CDR3 protein: CASSPSNQPQHF; CDR3 DNA: TGTGCCAGCAGCCCTAGCAATCAGCCCCAGCATTTT
D gene: .; J gene: TRBJ2-1; clone size: once; V gene: TRBV11-1; CDR3 protein: CASSLEAGGRWREGSYNEQFF; CDR3 DNA: TGTGCCAGCAGCTTAGAGGCCGGGGGTAGGTGGAGAGAGGGCTCCTACAATGAGCAGTTCTTC
D gene: .; J gene: TRBJ1-1; clone size: .; V gene: TRBV27; CDR3 protein: CASSLWGGETEAFF; CDR3 DNA: TGTGCCAGCAGTTTATGGGGCGGGGAAACTGAAGCTTTCTTT
D gene: .; J gene: TRBJ1-1; clone size: .; V gene: TRBV28; CDR3 protein: CASNHHQGDGTEAFF; CDR3 DNA: TGTGCCAGCAACCATCACCAAGGAGACGGTACTGAAGCTTTCTTT
D gene: TRBD1; J gene: TRBJ2-7; clone size: .; V gene: TRBV11-2; CDR3 protein: CASRRQGLYEQYF; CDR3 DNA: TGTGCCAGCAGAAGACAGGGGCTCTACGAGCAGTACTTC
D gene: .; J gene: TRBJ1-5; clone size: few; V gene: TRBV6-1; CDR3 protein: CASSEGRGGQPQHF; CDR3 DNA: TGTGCCAGCAGTGAGGGCAGGGGCGGGCAGCCCCAGCATTTT
D gene: TRBD1; J gene: TRBJ2-1; clone size: many; V gene: TRBV29-1; CDR3 protein: CSVEARTGLGEQFF; CDR3 DNA: TGCAGCGTTGAGGCAAGGACAGGGTTGGGTGAGCAGTTCTTC
D gene: TRBD2; J gene: TRBJ2-5; clone size: few; V gene: TRBV15; CDR3 protein: CATSRPLAGANLQETQYF; CDR3 DNA: TGTGCCACCAGCAGACCATTAGCGGGGGCAAACCTCCAAGAGACCCAGTACTTC
D gene: TRBD1; J gene: TRBJ2-5; clone size: .; V gene: TRBV29-1; CDR3 protein: CSVTMTGGQETQYF; CDR3 DNA: TGCAGCGTTACCATGACAGGGGGCCAAGAGACCCAGTACTTC
D gene: TRBD1; J gene: TRBJ2-3; clone size: .; V gene: TRBV7-2; CDR3 protein: CASSPRRTGTTDTQYF; CDR3 DNA: TGTGCCAGCAGCCCGAGACGGACAGGGACGACAGATACGCAGTATTTT
D gene: TRBD2; J gene: TRBJ2-1; clone size: .; V gene: TRBV20-1; CDR3 protein: CSARGDGLAGVNEQFF; CDR3 DNA: TGCAGTGCTAGGGGGGACGGACTAGCGGGAGTCAATGAGCAGTTCTTC
D gene: .; J gene: TRBJ2-6; clone size: few; V gene: TRBV29-1; CDR3 protein: CSVGQVSSGANVLTF; CDR3 DNA: TGCAGCGTTGGACAGGTTAGCTCTGGGGCCAACGTCCTGACTTTC